This T cell receptor beta chain was retrieved from a study of blood T cell repertoires in COVID-19. Overall study: Acute-phase and convalescent COVID-19 samples originated in the United States, Italy and Spain. Sources were T cells, B-cell-depleted T cells, or PBMCs; the material itself was cDNA or gDNA.

This CDR3 has 14 residues. Germline V gives CDR1 LNHDA, CDR2 SQIVND (reference sequence). The V gene end was trimmed by 6 bases and the J gene end by 3 bases; junction bases not matched to a gene: 4. Study processing details: The assay estimated nucleated cells by amplifying reference gene primers. TCRdb's table, derived via immunoSEQ multiplex PCR, lists solely in-frame clones and lacks some. D and trimming were read from the DNA, whereas the V and J calls and clone size are those reported in that table. The sample shows under 150,000 clones, approximately 80% of them seen only once. Sequenced: peripheral blood. The receptor's source is a man aged 40-49 years with active or convalescent COVID-19. The chain links TRBV19 to TRBJ2-3, with 9 bases identical to TRBD2. Here the CDR3 DNA reads TGTGCCAGTAGCCGCGGGGGGGTGACAGATACGCAGTATTTT. Translating gives CASSRGGVTDTQYF.